This T cell receptor (beta chain) was identified in a study of OX40 agonist ivuxolimab in advanced cancers. Study in general: People in dose escalation had one of these cancers: hepatocellular carcinoma, melanoma, renal cell or head and neck cancer. Under the entry rules, prior anti-PD-1, anti-PD-L1 or anti-CTLA-4 therapy was allowed, and about 40% had some. Findings and caveats of the study: CD4+ and CD8+ blood T cells expanded clonally by week 6 at 0.1 to 3.0 mg/kg.

The table came from immunoSEQ multiplex PCR; TCRdb's copy has only in-frame clones and leaves some out. The data contain about 58,000 clones, around four fifths of them singletons. Germline V gene lookup returns CDR1 KGHSH and CDR2 LQKENI. V lost 2 bases and J 1 base, leaving 6 bases between the germline ends. The CDR3 runs 14 residues. For this clone: Its antigen is currently unknown.

This receptor was taken from an adult with an advanced solid tumor such as melanoma, head and neck, liver or kidney cancer. This specimen consisted of CD4+ or CD8+ T cells sorted from blood, obtained in a trial of the OX40 agonist ivuxolimab. The chain has TRBV18 and TRBJ1-5, with D unclear. The CDR3 loop is CASSPETSNQPQHF. In DNA form, the CDR3 reads TGTGCCAGCTCACCAGAGACGAGCAATCAGCCCCAGCATTTT.